This T cell receptor beta chain derives from a study of persistence of HIV-infected CD4 T cells. At the level of the study: A couple of participants gave one leukapheresis sample; others gave up to roughly 180 mL blood repeatedly. Anti-CD3/anti-CD28 beads activated more cells than antigen stimulation did. Study-level points and caveats: Antigen-responding cells were enriched for degenerate expanded CDR3beta sequences.

The libraries were made with immunoSEQ version 4 in survey mode. Data came from immunoSEQ multiplex PCR; TCRdb stores just in-frame clones and leaves some out. The sample carries roughly 45,000 clones, approximately 88% recorded once. This nonspecific control used anti-CD3/anti-CD28 bead stimulation of CD4+ T cells. CD4+ T cells upregulating both CD40 ligand and CD69 were sorted as responding cells. With regard to this clone: The antigen is undetermined.

Germline lookup yields CDR1 LNHNV and CDR2 YYDKDF (reference sequence). V gave up 9 bases and J gave up 6 bases, with 26 bases separating them. The CDR3 is made up of 16 amino acids. The sequencing used CD4+ T cells sorted from PBMCs after roughly 18-hour stimulation, collected from a patient who received antiretroviral therapy. The chain couples TRBV15 to TRBJ1-2; TRBD1 might be the D (5 bases). This sequence was found in an adult man with HIV who was CMV-seropositive. The CDR3 DNA reads TGTGCCACTTCCGGGGCGCGACTGTCCTTTCTGGATGGCTACACCTTC. The encoded protein is CATSGARLSFLDGYTF. Complete variable domain (other parts from reference TRBV15 and TRBJ1-2): DAMVIQNPRYQVTQFGKPVTLSCSQTLNHNVMYWYQQKSSQAPKLLFHYYDKDFNNEADTPDNFQSRRPNTSFCFLDIRSPGLGDTAMYLCATSGARLSFLDGYTFGSGTRLTVV.